Here is one TCR beta chain with its context. These data belong to a study of blood T cells in healthy people across ages. Study as a whole: About one barcoded beta molecule per two T cells was captured by template switching.

V shed 1 base, J shed 7 bases, and the junction held 9 bases outside the gene matches. Germline V lookup: CDR1 SGHAT, CDR2 FQNNGV. The CDR3 is 16 residues long. Alongside a J-beta primer mix, a sample-barcoded 5' primer served in a second PCR lasting about 7 to 12 cycles. Every cDNA molecule carried a tag from a template-switch adaptor bearing 12 random nucleotides. TCRdb called the 5' RACE reads again in MiXCR, with one record for every CDR3 protein. The sample records hundreds of thousands of distinct CDR3 sequences, around two fifths being singletons. There were healthy Caucasian individuals from Russia, aged roughly 6 to 95, serving as donors.

The sample comprised blood. This TCR came from a man older than 75 in good health. The genes are TRBV11-2 and TRBJ2-7; 11 bases are a match to TRBD1. The CDR3 sequence: CASSLGTGGSYNEQYF. DNA for the CDR3: TGTGCCAGCAGCTTAGGGACAGGGGGCTCCTACAATGAGCAGTACTTC. The whole variable domain, filled in from reference TRBV11-2 and TRBJ2-7, reads EAGVAQSPRYKIIEKRQSVAFWCNPISGHATLYWYQQILGQGPKLLIQFQNNGVVDDSQLPKDRFSAERLKGVDSTLKIQPAKLEDSAVYLCASSLGTGGSYNEQYFGPGTRLTVT.